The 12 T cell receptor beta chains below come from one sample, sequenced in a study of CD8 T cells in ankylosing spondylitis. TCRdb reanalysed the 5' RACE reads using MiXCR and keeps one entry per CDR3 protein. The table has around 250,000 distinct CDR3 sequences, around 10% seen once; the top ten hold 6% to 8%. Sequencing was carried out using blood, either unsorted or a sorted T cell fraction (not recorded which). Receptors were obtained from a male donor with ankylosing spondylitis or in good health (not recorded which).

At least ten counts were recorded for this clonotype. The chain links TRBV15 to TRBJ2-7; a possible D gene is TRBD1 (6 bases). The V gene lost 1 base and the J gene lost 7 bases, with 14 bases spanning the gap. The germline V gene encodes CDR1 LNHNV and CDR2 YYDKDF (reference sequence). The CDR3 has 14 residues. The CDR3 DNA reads TGTGCCACCAGCAGAGGCTCAACAGGGAGTGAGCAGTACTTC. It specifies CATSRGSTGSEQYF.

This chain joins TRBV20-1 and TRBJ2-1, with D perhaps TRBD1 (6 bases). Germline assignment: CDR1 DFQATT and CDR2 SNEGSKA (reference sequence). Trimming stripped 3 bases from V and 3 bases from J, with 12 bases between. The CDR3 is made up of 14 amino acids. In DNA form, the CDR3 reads TGCAGTGCTAGTGGGGGCGCGGACTACAATGAGCAGTTCTTC. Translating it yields CSASGGADYNEQFF.

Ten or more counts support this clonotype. The CDR3 DNA reads as TGCAGTGCTAGATGGGAGGGAGACGGAAACACCATATATTTT. Translating gives CSARWEGDGNTIYF. The genes are TRBV20-1 and TRBJ1-3; D unclear. Germline values: CDR1 DFQATT, CDR2 SNEGSKA (reference sequence). V lost 2 bases, J lost 4 bases, and 12 bases lay in between. This CDR3 is 14 amino acids long.

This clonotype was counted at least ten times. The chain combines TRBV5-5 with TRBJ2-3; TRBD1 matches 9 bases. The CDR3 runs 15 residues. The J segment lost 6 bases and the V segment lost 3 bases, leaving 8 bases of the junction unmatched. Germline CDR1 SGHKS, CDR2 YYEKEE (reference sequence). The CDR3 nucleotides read TGTGCCAGCAGCTGGACAGGGGCGGCCCCCGATACGCAGTATTTT. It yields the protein CASSWTGAAPDTQYF. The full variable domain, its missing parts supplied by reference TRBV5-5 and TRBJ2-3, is DAGVTQSPTHLIKTRGQQVTLRCSPISGHKSVSWYQQVLGQGPQFIFQYYEKEERGRGNFPDRFSARQFPNYSSELNVNALLLGDSALYLCASSWTGAAPDTQYFGPGTRLTVL.

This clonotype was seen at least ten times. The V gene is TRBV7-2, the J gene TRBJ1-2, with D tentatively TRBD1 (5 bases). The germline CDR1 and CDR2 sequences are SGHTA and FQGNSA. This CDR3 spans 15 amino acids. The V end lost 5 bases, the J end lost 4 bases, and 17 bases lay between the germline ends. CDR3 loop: CASSPNRGVAYGYTF. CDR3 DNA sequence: TGTGCCAGCAGCCCGAATCGGGGGGTTGCCTATGGCTACACCTTC.

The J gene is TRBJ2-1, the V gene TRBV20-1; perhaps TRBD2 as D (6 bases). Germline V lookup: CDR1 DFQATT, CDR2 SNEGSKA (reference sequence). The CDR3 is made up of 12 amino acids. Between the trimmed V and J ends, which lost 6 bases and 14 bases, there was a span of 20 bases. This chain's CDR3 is CSATWGDQEEFF. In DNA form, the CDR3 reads TGCAGTGCCACATGGGGGGACCAGGAGGAGTTCTTC.

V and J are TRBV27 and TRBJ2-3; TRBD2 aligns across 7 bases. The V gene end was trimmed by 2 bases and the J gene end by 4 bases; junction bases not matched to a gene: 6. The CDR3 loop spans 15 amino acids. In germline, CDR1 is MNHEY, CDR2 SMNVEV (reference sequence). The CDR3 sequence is CASSLIAGVADTQYF. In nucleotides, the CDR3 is TGTGCCAGCAGTTTAATCGCGGGAGTGGCAGATACGCAGTATTTT.

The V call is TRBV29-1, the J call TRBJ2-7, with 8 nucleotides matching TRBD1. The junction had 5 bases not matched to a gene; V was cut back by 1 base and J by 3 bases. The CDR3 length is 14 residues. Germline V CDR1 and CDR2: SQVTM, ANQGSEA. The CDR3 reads CSVEGAGQGYEQYF. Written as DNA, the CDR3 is TGCAGCGTTGAAGGGGCTGGACAGGGCTACGAGCAGTACTTC.

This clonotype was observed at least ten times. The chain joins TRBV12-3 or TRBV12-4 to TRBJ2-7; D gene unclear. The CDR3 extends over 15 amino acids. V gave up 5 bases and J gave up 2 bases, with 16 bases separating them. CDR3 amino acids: CASSNPTVGTYEQYF. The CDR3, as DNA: TGTGCCAGCAGTAACCCCACGGTGGGAACCTACGAGCAGTACTTC.

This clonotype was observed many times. CDR3 sequence: CASSPLGGVSGANVLTF. CDR3 sequence (DNA): TGTGCCAGCAGTCCCCTAGGGGGGGTCTCTGGGGCCAACGTCCTGACTTTC. This chain links TRBV12-3 or TRBV12-4 with TRBJ2-6; tentative D call: TRBD2 (7 bases). The length of the CDR3 is 17 residues. V was shortened by 5 bases and J by 0 bases, with 14 bases between the two germline ends.

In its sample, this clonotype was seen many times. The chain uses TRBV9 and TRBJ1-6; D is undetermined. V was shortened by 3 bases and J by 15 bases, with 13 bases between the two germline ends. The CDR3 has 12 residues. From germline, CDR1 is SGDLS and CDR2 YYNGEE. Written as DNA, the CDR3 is TGTGCCAGCAGCGGGAGACTGGGGAACCTCCACTTT. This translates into CASSGRLGNLHF.

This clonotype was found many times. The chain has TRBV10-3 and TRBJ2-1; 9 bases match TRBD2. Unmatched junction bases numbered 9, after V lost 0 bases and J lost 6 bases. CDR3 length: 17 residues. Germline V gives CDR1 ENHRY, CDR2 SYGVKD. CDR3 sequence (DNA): TGTGCCATCAGTGAGTCGGCTGCAGGACTAGCGACCAATGAGCAGTTCTTC. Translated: CAISESAAGLATNEQFF.